The present entry profiles one TCR beta chain with its context. Sequencing used immunoSEQ multiplex PCR; TCRdb keeps in-frame clones, though not all of them. Here the sample spans 250,000 to 350,000 clones, about 92% being singletons. V was pared by 5 bases and J by 2 bases, with 5 bases of the junction left unmatched. Per the germline V gene, CDR1 is PRHDT and CDR2 is FYEKMQ (reference sequence). This CDR3 spans 15 amino acids. This entry belongs to a study of blood T cell repertoires in COVID-19. The sequenced sample was PBMCs or T cells enriched from blood (not recorded which). The receptor was derived from a man in his 60s who had recovered from COVID-19. This chain links TRBV13 with TRBJ2-5; 10 positions match TRBD2. For the CDR3, the DNA is TGTGCCAGCAGCCAGACTAGCGGGCCACAAGAGACCCAGTACTTC. It specifies CASSQTSGPQETQYF.